A single sample gave rise to the 24 T cell receptor beta chains below, sequenced in a study of cytomegalovirus exposure and HLA in healthy donors. Researchers ran the PCR with 60 Vbeta and 13 Jbeta primers. The data were produced by immunoSEQ multiplex PCR, yet TCRdb's version contains in-frame clones alone and is incomplete. The profile shows approximately 100,000 clones, around three quarters of them singletons. Material: PBMCs. The receptors were sampled from a female donor in good health and CMV-seropositive.

The rearrangement joins TRBV5-4 to TRBJ1-1; 8 nucleotides align to TRBD1. CDR1 is SGHNT, CDR2 YYREEE, per germline (reference sequence). The CDR3 is 14 amino acids. J was trimmed by 4 bases and V by 4 bases; bases with no gene match: 6. The CDR3 coding sequence is TGTGCCAGCAGCCGACAGGGGATAAGCACTGAAGCTTTCTTT. Translating it yields CASSRQGISTEAFF.

The chain recombines TRBV7-9 with TRBJ2-3; TRBD2 agrees at 9 bases. The germline V gene encodes CDR1 SEHNR and CDR2 FQNEAQ (reference sequence). The CDR3 is 15 residues long. V shed 1 base, J shed 8 bases, and the junction held 7 bases outside the gene matches. The CDR3 sequence is CASSLGAGGGGTQYF. In DNA, the CDR3 is TGTGCCAGCAGCTTAGGTGCGGGGGGGGGAGGTACGCAGTATTTT.

The chain recombines TRBV14 with TRBJ2-1, with 8 positions matching TRBD1. The V gene end was trimmed by 4 bases and the J gene end by 2 bases; junction bases not matched to a gene: 4. The CDR3 covers 15 residues. Germline loops: CDR1 SGHDN, CDR2 FVKESK. In DNA, the CDR3 is TGTGCCAGCAGCCCAATGGACAGGGCCTACAATGAGCAGTTCTTC. This codes for CASSPMDRAYNEQFF.

The V call is TRBV7-6, the J call TRBJ1-1; possible D gene TRBD1, 5 bases. CDR3 length equals 14 residues. V shed 5 bases and J shed 1 base, with 11 bases lying between them. Germline V gives CDR1 SGHVS, CDR2 FNYEAQ. The CDR3 sequence: CASSKVGGNTEAFF. CDR3 coding DNA: TGTGCCAGCAGCAAAGTCGGGGGGAACACTGAAGCTTTCTTT.

The rearrangement joins TRBV23-1 to TRBJ1-5, with 7 bases that match TRBD1. TRBV23-1 is placed among ORFs of uncertain function. The CDR3 totals 19 residues. The V segment lost 0 bases and the J segment 3 bases; nucleotides outside the gene matches: 14. In DNA form, the CDR3 reads TGCGCCAGCAGTCAATCAGGGATTGGGCAGGGGGGTCCCAATCAGCCCCAGCATTTT. Its protein product is CASSQSGIGQGGPNQPQHF.

This clone has only a few counts. This chain connects TRBV2 to TRBJ2-2; D ambiguous. V lost 4 bases and J 1 base, leaving 4 bases between the germline ends. CDR3 length: 13 amino acids. Germline CDR1 and CDR2: SNHLY and FYNNEI. DNA of the CDR3: TGTGCCAGCAGTGGAGAGAACACCGGGGAGCTGTTTTTT. Translation gives CASSGENTGELFF.

This chain connects TRBV4-2 to TRBJ2-2; TRBD2 aligns across 8 bases. The ends lost 4 bases at V and 5 bases at J; junction bases unmatched: 9. CDR3 length equals 16 residues. Germline V gene data show CDR1 as LGHNA and CDR2 as YNFKEQ. The DNA for the CDR3 is TGTGCCAGCAGCCTCCTGGACGGGGGGGAAACCGGGGAGCTGTTTTTT. Residues: CASSLLDGGETGELFF.

The chain uses TRBV2 and TRBJ1-5, with 11 bases aligning to TRBD1. CDR1 and CDR2 from the germline V gene are SNHLY and FYNNEI. The CDR3 length is 19 residues. Trimming at V came to 4 bases and at J to 2 bases, leaving 13 bases not matched to a gene. CDR3 bases: TGTGCCAGCAGTGCCATGGGACAGGGGGTGGGGGCAGGCAATCAGCCCCAGCATTTT. Amino acids: CASSAMGQGVGAGNQPQHF. Variable domain in full (rest from reference TRBV2 and TRBJ1-5): EPEVTQTPSHQVTQMGQEVILRCVPISNHLYFYWYRQILGQKVEFLVSFYNNEISEKSEIFDDQFSVERPDGSNFTLKIRSTKLEDSAMYFCASSAMGQGVGAGNQPQHFGDGTRLSIL.

This clone was found once. This chain joins TRBV7-3 and TRBJ2-1, with a possible D match to TRBD2 (5 bases). The CDR3 spans 17 residues. V was shortened by 4 bases and J by 0 bases, with 16 bases between the two germline ends. Per germline, CDR1 SGHTA and CDR2 FQGTGA. The CDR3 bases are TGTGCCAGCAGCTCCGTGGGAGCCCTGAACTCCTACAATGAGCAGTTCTTC. Translated, it gives CASSSVGALNSYNEQFF.

The gene calls are TRBV9 and TRBJ1-1; D gene uncertain. The germline V and J ends were trimmed by 3 bases and 10 bases, with 16 bases remaining between them. This CDR3 has 13 residues. The germline gives CDR1 SGDLS, CDR2 YYNGEE. The DNA of the CDR3 is TGTGCCAGCAGCGCCCGGATGACGGGAGGAGCTTTCTTT. As protein: CASSARMTGGAFF.

The chain combines TRBV25-1 with TRBJ1-1; 10 nucleotides align to TRBD1. Germline V lookup: CDR1 MGHDK, CDR2 SYGVNS. With V trimmed by 4 bases and J by 8 bases, 7 bases remained unmatched. The CDR3 has 14 residues. Written as DNA, the CDR3 is TGTGCCAGCAGTGGGTGGACAGGGGGTTCCGAAGCTTTCTTT. This translates into CASSGWTGGSEAFF. Looking up the rest from reference TRBV25-1 and TRBJ1-1 gives the full variable domain: EADIYQTPRYLVIGTGKKITLECSQTMGHDKMYWYQQDPGMELHLIHYSYGVNSTEKGDLSSESTVSRIRTEHFPLTLESARPSHTSQYLCASSGWTGGSEAFFGQGTRLTVV.

The genes are TRBV5-1 and TRBJ2-1; TRBD2 might be the D (5 bases). CDR3 length: 14 residues. Trimming took off 0 bases at V and 3 bases at J, with 7 bases between the two ends. Germline CDR1 is SGHRS and CDR2 is YFSETQ. The CDR3 is CASSLGTYYNEQFF. In nucleotides, the CDR3 is TGCGCCAGCAGCTTGGGGACTTACTACAATGAGCAGTTCTTC.

The chain links TRBV6-5 to TRBJ2-7; 9 bases fit TRBD2. This CDR3 is built from 15 residues. With V trimmed by 4 bases and J by 4 bases, 8 bases remained unmatched. Per the germline V gene, CDR1 is MNHEY and CDR2 is SVGAGI. CDR3 sequence (DNA): TGTGCCAGCAGTTTGGCGGGGGGGCCCAAATACGAGCAGTACTTC. Protein product: CASSLAGGPKYEQYF.

This clone came up a few times. The J gene is TRBJ1-5, the V gene TRBV4-1, with D possibly matching TRBD1 (5 bases). V was trimmed by 4 bases and J by 7 bases, leaving 17 bases between them. Germline CDR1 and CDR2: MGHRA and YSYEKL. The CDR3 runs 15 residues. The CDR3 bases are TGCGCCAGCAGCCGCCGGGAGTCCGAGGGGCAGCCCCAGCATTTT. Translating it yields CASSRRESEGQPQHF.

The chain is built from TRBV6-1 and TRBJ1-5; 7 bases line up with TRBD1. The CDR3 is made up of 16 amino acids. The V gene end was trimmed by 6 bases and the J gene end by 7 bases; junction bases not matched to a gene: 15. CDR1 and CDR2 from the germline V gene are MNHNS and SASEGT. The CDR3 DNA sequence: TGTGCCAGCAGAGAATTCTCACAGGGGATATACCAGCCCCAGCATTTT. Its translation is CASREFSQGIYQPQHF.

The chain carries TRBV2 and TRBJ2-1, with 8 bases lining up with TRBD2. Germline V gives CDR1 SNHLY, CDR2 FYNNEI. Germline trimming cut 4 bases from V and 7 bases from J; bases unmatched to any gene: 6. The CDR3 length is 14 residues. The CDR3 DNA follows: TGTGCCAGCAGTGCTAGGACTAGCAGGAATGAGCAGTTCTTC. As protein: CASSARTSRNEQFF.

The chain is built from TRBV7-2 and TRBJ1-6; TRBD1 matches at 9 bases. Germline V gives CDR1 SGHTA, CDR2 FQGNSA. This CDR3 contains 16 residues. V lost 3 bases, J lost 9 bases, and 9 bases stayed unmatched. The CDR3 bases are TGTGCCAGCAGCTTTACCGGGACAGGGCTGGGTTCACCCCTCCACTTT. Translation: CASSFTGTGLGSPLHF.

This clone is a singleton in its sample. The chain uses TRBV11-2 and TRBJ1-4; no firm D call. The CDR3 has 16 residues. Germline V gives CDR1 SGHAT, CDR2 FQNNGV. V lost 4 bases and J lost 0, with 12 bases in between. The CDR3 sequence is CASSSFREPTNEKLFF. The CDR3 nucleotides are TGTGCCAGCAGCTCGTTCCGGGAACCAACTAATGAAAAACTGTTTTTT.

This clone was counted between two and nine times. V and J are TRBV15 and TRBJ2-1, with a weak D call TRBD2 (6 bases). The CDR3 has 15 residues. V was trimmed by 0 bases and J by 2 bases, leaving 8 bases between them. Germline V gene lookup returns CDR1 LNHNV and CDR2 YYDKDF (reference sequence). The DNA of the CDR3 is TGTGCCACCAGCAGAGAATGGGGGGCCTACAATGAGCAGTTCTTC. This translates into CATSREWGAYNEQFF.

The chain recombines TRBV2 with TRBJ1-1; D is undetermined. Trimming stripped 0 bases from V and 7 bases from J, with 6 bases between. CDR1 is SNHLY, CDR2 FYNNEI, per germline. This CDR3 has 12 residues. The CDR3 nucleotides read TGTGCCAGCAGTGAAGCGTGGAGTGAAGCTTTCTTT. Protein product: CASSEAWSEAFF. The variable domain in full, with the rest retrieved from reference TRBV2 and TRBJ1-1, is EPEVTQTPSHQVTQMGQEVILRCVPISNHLYFYWYRQILGQKVEFLVSFYNNEISEKSEIFDDQFSVERPDGSNFTLKIRSTKLEDSAMYFCASSEAWSEAFFGQGTRLTVV.

The V and J genes are TRBV5-1 and TRBJ2-7; 7 nucleotides match TRBD1. V gave up 0 bases and J gave up 5 bases; unmatched junction bases: 8. This CDR3 region has 15 residues. CDR1 is SGHRS, CDR2 YFSETQ, per germline. The CDR3 loop reads CASSLGRTGDHEQYF. The CDR3 nucleotides are TGCGCCAGCAGCTTGGGGCGGACAGGTGACCACGAGCAGTACTTC.

This rearrangement joins TRBV5-4 to TRBJ2-7; 9 bases are a match to TRBD2. Unmatched junction bases numbered 12, after V lost 5 bases and J lost 9 bases. The CDR3 has 14 residues. Germline V gives CDR1 SGHNT, CDR2 YYREEE (reference sequence). DNA for the CDR3: TGTGCCAGCAGTCAACTTAAGACTAGCGGCTTGCAGTACTTC. Translating it yields CASSQLKTSGLQYF.

The chain carries TRBV7-2 and TRBJ1-4; a possible D gene is TRBD1 (6 bases). Germline CDR1 and CDR2: SGHTA and FQGNSA. The CDR3 covers 14 residues. The V end was cut by 5 bases, the J end by 8 bases, with 15 bases between. The CDR3 DNA sequence: TGTGCCAGCAGCACCTCGACAGGAACGGAAAAACTGTTTTTT. Its translation: CASSTSTGTEKLFF.

This clone turned up a few times. This chain connects TRBV9 to TRBJ2-1; 7 nucleotides line up with TRBD1. The CDR3 loop spans 15 amino acids. Germline lookup yields CDR1 SGDLS and CDR2 YYNGEE. V lost 3 bases, J lost 4 bases, and 7 bases stayed unmatched. The CDR3 nucleotides are TGTGCCAGCAGCGCGTCCGGGACAGCTTACAATGAGCAGTTCTTC. It codes for CASSASGTAYNEQFF.